One sample yielded the 26 T cell receptor beta chains listed below, sequenced in a study of OX40 agonist ivuxolimab in advanced cancers. The method was immunoSEQ multiplex PCR; TCRdb's version includes in-frame clones alone and lacks a portion of them. This repertoire shows around 53,000 clones, around four fifths found once; its top ten account for approximately 3%. Sequencing was performed on CD4+ or CD8+ T cells sorted from blood, taken in a trial of the OX40 agonist ivuxolimab. The source is an adult with an advanced solid tumor such as melanoma, head and neck, liver or kidney cancer.

The chain joins TRBV6-1 to TRBJ1-2; D call uncertain. The V end lost 6 bases, the J end lost 8 bases, and 13 bases lay between the germline ends. This CDR3 region has 12 residues. The germline V gene encodes CDR1 MNHNS and CDR2 SASEGT. The CDR3 DNA sequence: TGTGCCAGCAGAAGTATCAACCGGGGCTACACCTTC. Translated, it gives CASRSINRGYTF.

The chain has TRBV7-9 and TRBJ2-1; 8 bases are shared with TRBD1. The J segment lost 9 bases and the V segment lost 4 bases, leaving 8 bases of the junction unmatched. Germline V CDR1 and CDR2: SEHNR, FQNEAQ (reference sequence). This CDR3 is 14 amino acids long. CDR3 region: CASSYGTRGPEQFF. In DNA form, the CDR3 reads TGTGCCAGCAGCTACGGGACCAGGGGGCCTGAGCAGTTCTTC.

There are a few counts of this clone. This sequence joins TRBV19 and TRBJ1-6, with 9 positions matching TRBD1. This CDR3 is 15 amino acids long. CDR1 and CDR2 (germline): LNHDA, SQIVND (reference sequence). Trimming at V came to 1 base and at J to 7 bases, leaving 2 bases not matched to a gene. This CDR3 is CASSIGQGVNSPLHF. Here the CDR3 DNA reads TGTGCCAGTAGTATAGGACAGGGGGTAAATTCACCCCTCCACTTT.

V usage is TRBV25-1 and J usage is TRBJ2-3; 7 nucleotides agree with TRBD1. The length of the CDR3 is 13 residues. CDR1 and CDR2 (germline): MGHDK, SYGVNS. V trimming: 7 bases; J trimming: 3 bases; junction bases outside the gene matches: 4. CDR3 sequence (DNA): TGTGCCAGCAAAGGGGGCCCGACAGATACGCAGTATTTT. Translating gives CASKGGPTDTQYF.

The CDR3 is CSVRLAGAHEQYF. CDR3 sequence (DNA): TGCAGCGTTAGACTAGCGGGAGCCCACGAGCAGTACTTC. V and J are TRBV29-1 and TRBJ2-7; 12 bases are a match to TRBD2. Germline CDR1 SQVTM, CDR2 ANQGSEA. This CDR3 has 13 amino acids. The ends lost 5 bases at V and 5 bases at J; junction bases unmatched: 4.

This rearrangement joins TRBV29-1 to TRBJ2-3; weak D call: TRBD2 (5 bases). V was cut by 5 bases and J by 4 bases, with 16 bases left in between. The CDR3 runs 14 residues. The germline V gene has CDR1 SQVTM and CDR2 ANQGSEA. The DNA for the CDR3 is TGCAGCGTTTTCTTCGGGGAGACGCCAGATACGCAGTATTTT. It yields the protein CSVFFGETPDTQYF.

This rearrangement joins TRBV7-6 to TRBJ2-3; D gene ambiguous. CDR1 is SGHVS and CDR2 is FNYEAQ in the germline V gene. V lost 3 bases and J lost 4, with 5 bases in between. CDR3 size: 12 residues. In DNA form, the CDR3 reads TGTGCCAGCAGCTTTATGGCAGATACGCAGTATTTT. Its translation: CASSFMADTQYF.

This clone was observed a handful of times. J is TRBJ2-3 and V is TRBV28, with D unresolved. Between the trimmed V and J ends, which lost 2 bases and 7 bases, there was a span of 10 bases. The CDR3 loop spans 13 amino acids. Germline CDR1 and CDR2: MDHEN and SYDVKM. The CDR3 nucleotides read TGTGCCAGCAGTTTAAGAGTGGCCAATACGCAGTATTTT. Translated, it gives CASSLRVANTQYF.

This clone was seen a few times. The rearrangement links TRBV11-2 to TRBJ2-7; TRBD2 agrees at 8 bases. Germline CDR1 and CDR2: SGHAT and FQNNGV. This CDR3 region has 13 residues. Germline trimming cut 5 bases from V and 7 bases from J; bases unmatched to any gene: 7. In DNA, the CDR3 is TGTGCCAGCAGCCCCCGACCGGGGGGGGAGCAGTACTTC. Residues: CASSPRPGGEQYF.

This chain joins TRBV30 and TRBJ1-5, with 9 bases identical to TRBD1. V gave up 2 bases and J gave up 2 bases; unmatched junction bases: 7. CDR1 GTSNPN and CDR2 SVGIG come from the germline V gene (reference sequence). CDR3 length: 16 amino acids. The CDR3 loop is CAWSPPGQGGNQPQHF. As DNA, the CDR3 is TGTGCCTGGAGTCCCCCGGGACAGGGCGGCAATCAGCCCCAGCATTTT.

CDR3 loop: CASSPNGKETQYF. CDR3 coding DNA: TGTGCCAGCTCACCAAATGGAAAAGAGACCCAGTACTTC. The chain has TRBV18 and TRBJ2-5; no clear D gene. This CDR3 has 13 residues. The V end was cut by 2 bases, the J end by 3 bases, with 7 bases between. CDR1 KGHSH and CDR2 LQKENI come from the germline V gene.

The rearrangement links TRBV9 to TRBJ2-1; 7 nucleotides line up with TRBD2. This CDR3 has 15 amino acids. Germline V gives CDR1 SGDLS, CDR2 YYNGEE. J was trimmed by 3 bases and V by 1 base; bases with no gene match: 4. CDR3 sequence (DNA): TGTGCCAGCAGCGTACGTAGCGGGCACTACAATGAGCAGTTCTTC. It specifies CASSVRSGHYNEQFF.

The V call is TRBV11-1, the J call TRBJ2-1, with D possibly TRBD2 on 7 matching bases. The CDR3 extends over 14 amino acids. Germline CDR1 reads SGHAT; CDR2 reads FQDESV (reference sequence). Deletions cut 10 bases from V and 9 bases from J, with 22 bases between. This CDR3 is CATRWGGASGEQFF. CDR3 DNA sequence: TGTGCCACCCGTTGGGGGGGGGCTAGTGGTGAGCAGTTCTTC.

The V call is TRBV7-8, the J call TRBJ2-2; 9 nucleotides line up with TRBD1. V was clipped by 2 bases and J by 7 bases; unmatched bases: 8. The CDR3 sequence is 16 residues long. CDR1 and CDR2 (germline): SGHVS, FQNEAQ. The CDR3 region has the DNA TGTGCCAGCAGCTTAATTCCCCACAGGGGGCGCGGGGAGCTGTTTTTT. Encoded protein: CASSLIPHRGRGELFF.

This clone was recorded once. The chain recombines TRBV18 with TRBJ1-2, with a possible D match to TRBD1 (6 bases). The length of the CDR3 is 14 residues. Germline V gives CDR1 KGHSH, CDR2 LQKENI. The V end was cut by 1 base, the J end by 8 bases, with 14 bases between. The CDR3 sequence is CASSPRSGARGYTF. CDR3 in DNA: TGTGCCAGCTCACCACGGTCAGGGGCGCGCGGCTACACCTTC.

The rearrangement links TRBV21-1 to TRBJ2-3; no DNA check was done on the table's D call, TRBD2. TRBV21-1 is deemed a pseudogene. The length of the CDR3 is 14 residues. CDR3 amino acids: CASNRGGAVDTQYF. DNA for the CDR3: TGTGCCAGCAACCGAGGAGGGGCCGTAGATACGCAGTATTTT.

V gene TRBV2 combines with J gene TRBJ2-2, with unresolved D. V gave up 6 bases and J gave up 6 bases, with 14 bases separating them. CDR1 and CDR2 from the germline V gene are SNHLY and FYNNEI. The CDR3 spans 14 residues. The CDR3 loop reads CASSLRTNAGELFF. Written as DNA, the CDR3 is TGTGCCAGCAGCTTAAGAACGAATGCCGGGGAGCTGTTTTTT.

The chain combines TRBV12-5 with TRBJ2-5; D is unresolved. This CDR3 region has 13 residues. Trimming removed 1 base at V and 3 bases at J, with 6 bases between. Germline V gene lookup returns CDR1 LGHNT and CDR2 FRNRAP. CDR3 in amino acids: CASGLAGKETQYF. Written as DNA, the CDR3 is TGTGCTAGTGGTTTGGCTGGAAAAGAGACCCAGTACTTC.

This clone was found a few times. The chain carries TRBV18 and TRBJ1-6, with no clear D. CDR3 length: 14 amino acids. Germline CDR1 reads KGHSH; CDR2 reads LQKENI. The V end was cut by 6 bases, the J end by 10 bases, with 16 bases between. The DNA of the CDR3 is TGTGCCAGCTCCCTCGGGCATCAGGACTCACCCCTCCACTTT. This gives the protein CASSLGHQDSPLHF.

The chain uses TRBV4-1 and TRBJ2-7; possible D gene TRBD2, 6 bases. The CDR3 runs 15 residues. Trimming took 4 bases from V and 0 from J, leaving 13 bases between them. Germline values: CDR1 MGHRA, CDR2 YSYEKL. Here the CDR3 reads CASSLWTIFSYEQYF. The CDR3 DNA follows: TGCGCCAGCAGCCTGTGGACTATCTTCTCCTACGAGCAGTACTTC.

The chain employs TRBV18 and TRBJ2-7; TRBD1 might be the D (5 bases). Between the trimmed V and J ends, which lost 5 bases and 1 base, there was a span of 6 bases. CDR3 length: 12 residues. Germline assignment: CDR1 KGHSH and CDR2 LQKENI. The CDR3 DNA is TGTGCCAGCTCAAGACAGTCCTACGAGCAGTACTTC. As protein: CASSRQSYEQYF. The full variable domain, rest sourced from reference TRBV18 and TRBJ2-7, is NAGVMQNPRHLVRRRGQEARLRCSPMKGHSHVYWYRQLPEEGLKFMVYLQKENIIDESGMPKERFSAEFPKEGPSILRIQQVVRGDSAAYFCASSRQSYEQYFGPGTRLTVT.

The J gene is TRBJ2-3, the V gene TRBV7-2; weak D call: TRBD2 (7 bases). Trimming shortened V by 1 base and J by 6 bases, and 11 bases separated the two germline ends. This CDR3 spans 14 amino acids. Germline V gene lookup returns CDR1 SGHTA and CDR2 FQGNSA. CDR3 amino acids: CASSLGRGADTQYF. Here the CDR3 DNA reads TGTGCCAGCAGCTTAGGACGGGGGGCGGATACGCAGTATTTT.

The rearrangement joins TRBV16 to TRBJ1-1, with D uncertain. CDR1 KGHSY and CDR2 FQNENV come from the germline V gene. V was cut by 4 bases and J by 4 bases, with 19 bases left in between. There are 16 residues in the CDR3. CDR3 coding DNA: TGTGCCAGCAGCCCGATCAAGCCTGGGGTGGGCACTGAAGCTTTCTTT. This encodes CASSPIKPGVGTEAFF.

The gene calls are TRBV30 and TRBJ1-4; D remains unclear. CDR3 length: 13 residues. V was shortened by 8 bases and J by 8 bases, with 18 bases between the two germline ends. Germline loops: CDR1 GTSNPN, CDR2 SVGIG (reference sequence). CDR3 sequence (DNA): TGTGCCATCCGATCCCGGAGTCGGGAAAAACTGTTTTTT. It specifies CAIRSRSREKLFF.

The rearrangement joins TRBV10-3 to TRBJ2-3; a weak D match, TRBD1 (5 bases). The V gene's germline CDR1 is ENHRY and CDR2 SYGVKD. The CDR3 runs to 13 residues. Trimming left V 10 bases short and J 2 bases short, with 13 bases between. CDR3 in DNA: TGTGCCACCCTGCCCAGGGCCACAGATACGCAGTATTTT. Translated: CATLPRATDTQYF.

J is TRBJ2-6 and V is TRBV7-7, with D maybe TRBD2 (5 bases). In germline, CDR1 is SSHAT, CDR2 FNYEAQ (reference sequence). Trimming removed 5 bases at V and 0 bases at J, with 20 bases between. This CDR3 spans 19 amino acids. In DNA form, the CDR3 reads TGTGCCAGCAGCCCTGGTAGCGAGAGATCCCTCTCTGGGGCCAACGTCCTGACTTTC. This encodes CASSPGSERSLSGANVLTF.